This T cell receptor (beta chain) was retrieved from a study of T cell responses to AZD1222 COVID-19 vaccine. Study-level information: Second-dose recipients at about 4 or about 12 weeks were treated as one pooled group. General observations from the study: Donors were mostly white British, more females; clonal diversity possibly underestimated.

To note about this clone: What it binds is unknown.

The CDR3 runs to 13 residues. Per the germline V gene, CDR1 is MNHEY and CDR2 is SVGAGI. The V gene lost 6 bases and the J gene lost 6 bases, with 13 bases spanning the gap. Assay used: immunoSEQ multiplex PCR; TCRdb lists only in-frame clones, some missing. In the table there are about 120,000 clones, roughly 90% of which are singletons. The source of this sequence is an adult in good health. V gene TRBV6-5 combines with J gene TRBJ2-3; D is unclear. Sample: peripheral blood, taken on day 0 of AZD1222 vaccination. The CDR3 DNA sequence: TGTGCCAGCAGCCCCGGAGAACCCGATACGCAGTATTTT. It specifies CASSPGEPDTQYF.